This T cell receptor beta chain was captured in a study of CD8+ T cells in alopecia areata. There are 16 residues in the CDR3. The junction had 5 bases not matched to a gene; V was cut back by 2 bases and J by 2 bases. Germline V lookup: CDR1 SGHDT, CDR2 YYEEEE. General study results and limits: Against the mouse data, patients shared TCRs less clearly, possibly for HLA reasons. Scalp sequencing captures resident alphabeta T cells of normal skin too. It was lesional scalp, especially alopecia totalis/universalis, that showed higher clonality than normal scalp.

As the sequencing template, cDNA was produced by extracting RNA and reverse transcribing it. Produced via immunoSEQ multiplex PCR; TCRdb's table is partial and in-frame only. Here the sample spans 150,000 to 200,000 clones, around 55% being singletons. A remark on this clone: What it binds is unknown.

This receptor was taken from a human donor in good health. The V gene is TRBV5-6, the J gene TRBJ2-1, with 9 bases aligning to TRBD1. The material sequenced was CD4+ T cells sorted from blood. This CDR3 is CASSFWDRDPYNEQFF. The CDR3 region has the DNA TGTGCCAGCAGCTTTTGGGACAGGGATCCCTACAATGAGCAGTTCTTC.